Sequencing of this T cell receptor (beta chain) was carried out in a study of T-cell memory formation after mild COVID-19. Using its own MiXCR run on the 5' RACE reads, TCRdb lists one record per CDR3 protein. The data show roughly 170,000 distinct CDR3 sequences, roughly 23% seen once. V was shortened by 1 base and J by 4 bases, with 9 bases between the two germline ends. Per germline, CDR1 SEHNR and CDR2 FQNEAQ (reference sequence). The length of the CDR3 is 14 residues. At least ten counts were recorded for this clonotype. This TCR came from an adult woman who had mild COVID-19 (a few samples of this study predate the infection). Cell type and time point are not known. Sequences were obtained from PBMCs or a T cell subset sorted from them (not recorded which). The V gene is TRBV7-9, the J gene TRBJ2-3, with D hard to call. CDR3 amino acids: CASSLGEVPDTQYF. In nucleotides, the CDR3 is TGTGCCAGCAGCTTAGGAGAGGTCCCAGATACGCAGTATTTT.